The T cell receptor beta chain under discussion was sequenced for a study of graft-versus-host responses after intestinal transplantation. Study details: Each transplant was multivisceral, liver-intestinal, or isolated intestinal. Findings and caveats of the study: GvH clonotypes were identified within recipient marrow, with a subset emerging first in ileum or blood.

This table comes from immunoSEQ multiplex PCR, and its TCRdb copy is limited to in-frame clones, with some not included. In the table there are 20,000 to 25,000 clones, 55% to 60% of which are singletons. Germline V CDR1 and CDR2: MNHEY, SMNVEV (reference sequence). V trimming: 3 bases; J trimming: 4 bases; junction bases outside the gene matches: 8. The CDR3 length is 17 residues. Dividing CFSE-low CD3+CD4+ and CD3+CD8+ responders were isolated by sorting after the reaction. Source: alloreactive CD4+ T cells from a mixed lymphocyte reaction culture, taken before intestinal transplant. The subset was: CFSE-low proliferating T cells sorted from approximately 6-day pre-transplant mixed lymphocyte reaction (GvH or HvG direction). This rearrangement joins TRBV27 to TRBJ2-3; TRBD1 matches 12 bases. The receptor was isolated from a human patient who received an intestinal transplant. DNA of the CDR3: TGTGCCAGCAGTTTTATCTCCGGGACAGGGGGCCCAGATACGCAGTATTTT. Its translation: CASSFISGTGGPDTQYF.